The rows below give T cell receptor beta chains drawn from one sample of a study of response to subunit inactivated influenza vaccine. Using its own MiXCR run on the RT-PCR reads, TCRdb lists one record per CDR3 protein. The profile covers roughly 650,000 distinct CDR3 sequences, with roughly 15% appearing a single time and less than 8.5% taken by the ten largest. The sample here was PBMCs from blood, taken approximately 15 days before vaccination. These receptors were obtained from a man between 45 and 60 years old who received an inactivated influenza vaccine. Both conserved end residues are part of each CDR3. The D gene is left open where the match is weak. Size is omitted from some rows. Given values are once, few, many or a class for expanded clones.

d_call j_call clone_size v_call cdr3_aa cdr3_nt
. TRBJ1-2 . TRBV18 CASSPTPEDGYTF TGTGCCAGCTCACCAACTCCAGAGGATGGCTACACCTTC
. TRBJ1-2 . TRBV4-2 CASSQDQLLGGGYTF TGTGCCAGCAGCCAAGATCAGCTTTTGGGGGGTGGCTACACCTTC
. TRBJ2-2 . TRBV4-2 CASSQSNISSGELFF TGTGCCAGCAGCCAATCTAATATATCTAGCGGGGAGCTGTTTTTT
. TRBJ1-6 few TRBV6-7 CASSPLGDRNSPLHF TGTGCCAGCAGTCCCCTGGGGGACCGTAATTCACCCCTCCACTTT
. TRBJ2-1 few TRBV6-1 CASSPSGHYSYNEQFF TGTGCCAGCAGTCCGAGCGGCCATTACTCCTACAATGAGCAGTTCTTC
. TRBJ1-6 . TRBV4-2 CASSQDPGDGSPLHF TGTGCCAGCAGCCAAGATCCAGGGGATGGTTCACCCCTCCACTTT
TRBD1 TRBJ2-1 . TRBV18 CASSPRTGGLDEQFF TGTGCCAGCTCACCCAGGACAGGGGGCTTAGATGAGCAGTTCTTC
TRBD1 TRBJ2-6 . TRBV7-8 CASSLAPGTGDSGANVLTF TGTGCCAGCAGCTTAGCCCCCGGGACAGGGGACTCTGGGGCCAACGTCCTGACTTTC
TRBD1 TRBJ1-5 many TRBV10-3 CAISLGTGGEGNQPQHF TGTGCCATCAGTCTGGGGACAGGGGGCGAGGGAAATCAGCCCCAGCATTTT
. TRBJ2-3 . TRBV29-1 CSARWGVRTDTQYF TGCAGCGCCCGGTGGGGGGTCCGCACAGATACGCAGTATTTT
. TRBJ2-3 few TRBV20-1 CSATGVSDTQYF TGCAGTGCTACGGGAGTAAGTGATACGCAGTATTTT
. TRBJ2-3 . TRBV20-1 CSASPPTGLLNTQYF TGCAGTGCTAGTCCCCCGACAGGTCTTTTAAATACGCAGTATTTT
. TRBJ1-1 . TRBV28 CASSRTDMNTEAFF TGTGCCAGCAGCCGGACAGACATGAACACTGAAGCTTTCTTT
. TRBJ1-3 many TRBV4-2 CASSQDPTEGNTIYF TGTGCCAGCAGCCAAGATCCTACCGAAGGAAACACCATATATTTT
. TRBJ1-1 . TRBV7-2 CASTLTGRAIRAEAFF TGTGCCAGCACCTTAACAGGGAGGGCGATTCGGGCTGAAGCTTTCTTT
TRBD2 TRBJ2-7 many TRBV7-9 CASSRGVAGDHSYEQYF TGTGCCAGCAGCCGAGGGGTAGCGGGGGACCACTCCTACGAGCAGTACTTC
TRBD2 TRBJ2-1 . TRBV20-1 CSAFRLAGFNEQFF TGCAGTGCTTTCCGACTAGCGGGGTTTAATGAGCAGTTCTTC
TRBD2 TRBJ2-3 few TRBV2 CASSAGGTLLTDTQYF TGTGCCAGCAGCGCGGGAGGCACCCTTCTAACAGATACGCAGTATTTT
TRBD1 TRBJ2-1 few TRBV11-2 CASSSSIRGPRGEQFF TGTGCCAGCAGCTCTAGTATCAGGGGGCCGCGGGGTGAGCAGTTCTTC
TRBD1 TRBJ2-2 . TRBV7-9 CASSYRQGAVTGELFF TGTGCCAGCAGCTACCGACAGGGGGCCGTCACCGGGGAGCTGTTTTTT
. TRBJ2-4 . TRBV5-1 CASSLARRVELAKNIQYF TGCGCCAGCAGCTTGGCCAGGAGGGTCGAACTAGCCAAAAACATTCAGTACTTC
. TRBJ2-1 . TRBV6-1 CASSRVQAYNEQFF TGTGCCAGCAGTAGAGTGCAAGCCTACAATGAGCAGTTCTTC
. TRBJ2-1 few TRBV2 CASSEPAGQDNEQFF TGTGCCAGCAGTGAACCGGCGGGTCAAGACAATGAGCAGTTCTTC
. TRBJ2-3 . TRBV7-9 CASSFIPAGSTDTQYF TGTGCCAGCAGCTTCATACCGGCAGGGAGCACAGATACGCAGTATTTT
TRBD2 TRBJ2-5 . TRBV20-1 CSARDVIAGEETQYF TGCAGTGCTAGAGATGTTATAGCGGGGGAAGAGACCCAGTACTTC
TRBD1 TRBJ2-5 . TRBV5-1 CASSLSPTGGETQYF TGCGCCAGCAGCTTGTCCCCGACAGGGGGAGAGACCCAGTACTTC
. TRBJ2-7 many TRBV28 CASSLPGQTQREQYF TGTGCCAGCAGTTTACCTGGACAAACCCAGCGCGAGCAGTACTTC
TRBD1 TRBJ2-3 few TRBV29-1 CSAQTGTTDTQYF TGCAGCGCTCAGACAGGGACCACAGATACGCAGTATTTT
TRBD2 TRBJ2-3 few TRBV6-5 CASSHRGAQYF TGTGCCAGCAGTCACCGGGGGGCGCAGTATTTT
TRBD2 TRBJ2-1 many TRBV7-6 CASSPSLGGGASSYNEQFF TGTGCCAGCAGCCCGAGCCTTGGCGGGGGGGCCAGTTCCTACAATGAGCAGTTCTTC
. TRBJ1-6 many TRBV27 CASAGGNNSPLHF TGTGCCAGCGCGGGGGGGAATAATTCACCCCTCCACTTT
TRBD2 TRBJ2-5 . TRBV19 CASSVATSGGEKQYF TGTGCCAGTAGTGTTGCGACTAGCGGAGGGGAGAAACAGTACTTC
. TRBJ2-2 . TRBV16 CASSQSGGANTGELFF TGTGCCAGCAGCCAATCGGGGGGCGCGAACACCGGGGAGCTGTTTTTT
TRBD2 TRBJ2-3 few TRBV13 CASSLVLGLAGTTDTQYF TGTGCCAGCAGCTTAGTCCTAGGACTAGCGGGAACCACAGATACGCAGTATTTT
. TRBJ2-1 few TRBV7-9 CASSYVEARRNEQFF TGTGCCAGCAGCTACGTCGAGGCGAGGAGAAATGAGCAGTTCTTC
. TRBJ2-7 few TRBV28 CASRDYQSYEQYF TGTGCCAGCAGGGACTATCAGTCCTACGAGCAGTACTTC
. TRBJ1-5 . TRBV20-1 CSARLGRVNQLQHF TGCAGTGCTAGACTCGGGAGGGTCAATCAGCTCCAGCATTTT
. TRBJ1-6 . TRBV20-1 CSASVNRLYNSPLHF TGCAGTGCTAGTGTTAACCGGCTATATAATTCACCCCTCCACTTT
. TRBJ1-1 . TRBV29-1 CSVVTTGINTEAFF TGCAGCGTTGTAACTACAGGGATCAACACTGAAGCTTTCTTT
TRBD2 TRBJ2-1 . TRBV6-2/TRBV6-3 CASSPLAGALNEQFF TGTGCCAGCAGTCCACTAGCGGGAGCGCTCAATGAGCAGTTCTTC
. TRBJ1-1 . TRBV6-5 CASSYQKSTEAFF TGTGCCAGCAGTTACCAAAAGAGTACTGAAGCTTTCTTT
TRBD1 TRBJ2-5 . TRBV28 CASRHPRDRGSGRKTQYF TGTGCCAGCAGACACCCCCGGGACAGGGGCTCCGGGCGGAAGACCCAGTACTTC
. TRBJ2-7 few TRBV7-9 CASSPRDGHLYEQYF TGTGCCAGCAGCCCGAGGGATGGACATCTATACGAGCAGTACTTC
TRBD1 TRBJ2-7 . TRBV7-9 CASSHRDRTYEQYF TGTGCCAGCAGCCATCGGGACAGAACCTACGAGCAGTACTTC
. TRBJ2-2 few TRBV7-9 CASSLELGNTGELFF TGTGCCAGCAGCTTAGAACTCGGAAACACCGGGGAGCTGTTTTTT
TRBD2 TRBJ2-1 . TRBV20-1 CSASWLAGYNEQFF TGCAGTGCTAGTTGGCTAGCGGGATACAATGAGCAGTTCTTC
TRBD1 TRBJ2-5 . TRBV28 CASSTTGQGAQETQYF TGTGCCAGCAGCACGACGGGGCAGGGGGCCCAAGAGACCCAGTACTTC
. TRBJ1-4 many TRBV5-5 CASSFGTLEKLFF TGTGCCAGCAGCTTTGGGACACTTGAAAAACTGTTTTTT
TRBD1 TRBJ1-4 . TRBV6-2/TRBV6-3 CASSYGDSVATNEKLFF TGTGCCAGCAGTTACGGGGACAGCGTTGCAACTAATGAAAAACTGTTTTTT